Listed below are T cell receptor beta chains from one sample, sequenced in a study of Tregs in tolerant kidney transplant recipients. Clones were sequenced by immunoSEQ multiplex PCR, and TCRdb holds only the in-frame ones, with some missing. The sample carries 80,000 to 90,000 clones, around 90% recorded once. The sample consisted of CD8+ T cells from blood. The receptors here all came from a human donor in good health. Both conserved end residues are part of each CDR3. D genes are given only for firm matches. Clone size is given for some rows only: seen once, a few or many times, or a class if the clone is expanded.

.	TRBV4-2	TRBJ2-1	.	TGTGCCAGCAGCCAAGGTTCTAGCTCCATGAGCTCCTACAATGAGCAGTTCTTC	CASSQGSSSMSSYNEQFF
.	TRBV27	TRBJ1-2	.	TGTGCCAGCAGAGGGGACTTCGGGGATGGCTACACCTTC	CASRGDFGDGYTF
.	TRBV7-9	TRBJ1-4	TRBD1	TGTGCCAGCAGCCCGGACAGGGGAGTTAATGAAAAACTGTTTTTT	CASSPDRGVNEKLFF
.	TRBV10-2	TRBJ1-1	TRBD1	TGCGCCAGCCGGGGTGAGACAGGGGAGGTGGATCACCTTGAAGCTTTCTTT	CASRGETGEVDHLEAFF
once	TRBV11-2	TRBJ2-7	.	TGTGCCAGCAGCTTAGTTATGGGGCAGTACTTC	CASSLVMGQYF
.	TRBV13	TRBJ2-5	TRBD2	TGTGCCAGCAGCCCCCGACTAGCGGGGTCCCAAGAGACCCAGTACTTC	CASSPRLAGSQETQYF
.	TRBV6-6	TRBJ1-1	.	TGTGCCAGCAGTTACGGGCAGGGGTGGACTGAAGCTTTCTTT	CASSYGQGWTEAFF
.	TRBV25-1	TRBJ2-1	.	TGTGCCAGCAGCGAGACAGGATCCTACAATGAGCAGTTCTTC	CASSETGSYNEQFF
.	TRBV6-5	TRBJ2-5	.	TGTGCCAGCAGTTACCTGGGTGGCCAAGAGACCCAGTACTTC	CASSYLGGQETQYF
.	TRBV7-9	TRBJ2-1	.	TGTGCCAGCAGCTTCGGGGGAGATCTGGGTGAGCAGTTCTTC	CASSFGGDLGEQFF
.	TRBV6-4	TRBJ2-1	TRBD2	TGTGCCAGCAGCGTAGCGGGAGGCTCCTACAATGAGCAGTTCTTC	CASSVAGGSYNEQFF
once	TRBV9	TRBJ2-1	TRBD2	TGTGCCAGCAGCCCAGTTAGCGGGGGGGTAAATGAGCAGTTCTTC	CASSPVSGGVNEQFF
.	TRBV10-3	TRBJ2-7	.	TGTGCCATCAGTGGACACCCGCCCTACGAGCAGTACTTC	CAISGHPPYEQYF
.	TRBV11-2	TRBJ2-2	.	TGTGCCAGCAGCTTCGATATCCCCGGGGAGCTGTTTTTT	CASSFDIPGELFF
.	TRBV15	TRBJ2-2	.	TGTGCCACCACCGGGACCCCGAGTACCGGGGAGCTGTTTTTT	CATTGTPSTGELFF
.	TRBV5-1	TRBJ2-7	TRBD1	TGCGCCAGCAGCTTAGGACAGGGTTCCTACGAGCAGTACTTC	CASSLGQGSYEQYF
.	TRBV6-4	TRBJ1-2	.	TGTGCCAGCAGTGAGGGAGAAGGTGATGGCTACACCTTC	CASSEGEGDGYTF
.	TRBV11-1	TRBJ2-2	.	TGTGCCAGCAGCTCGACGGCAGTTAACACCGGGGAGCTGTTTTTT	CASSSTAVNTGELFF
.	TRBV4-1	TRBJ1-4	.	TGCGCCAGCAGCCAAAGGGGAGTAGGTGAAAAACTGTTTTTT	CASSQRGVGEKLFF
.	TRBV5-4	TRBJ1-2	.	TGTGCCAGCAGCCCTCCGGCCCTGGGGACCTATGGCTACACCTTC	CASSPPALGTYGYTF
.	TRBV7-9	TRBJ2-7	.	TGTGCCAGCAGCTTAGATCCCGGCAGACCCTACGAGCAGTACTTC	CASSLDPGRPYEQYF
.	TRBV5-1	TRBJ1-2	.	TGCGCCAGCAGCTTGTTACAGGCAAACTATGGCTACACCTTC	CASSLLQANYGYTF
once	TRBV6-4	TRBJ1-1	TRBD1	TGTGCCAGCAGCGGGACAGCGAACACTGAAGCTTTCTTT	CASSGTANTEAFF
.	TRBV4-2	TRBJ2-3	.	TGTGCCAGCAGCCAAGCCCTGTTTAGCGGTCGCGGAGCAGATACGCAGTATTTT	CASSQALFSGRGADTQYF
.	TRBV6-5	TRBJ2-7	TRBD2	TGTGCCAGCAGTTGGGGACTAGCGGGAGGCTCCTACGAGCAGTACTTC	CASSWGLAGGSYEQYF
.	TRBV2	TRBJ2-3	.	TGTGCCAGCAGTGAAGCCGGACCCGGATGGGGCACAGATACGCAGTATTTT	CASSEAGPGWGTDTQYF
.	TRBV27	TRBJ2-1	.	TGTGCCAGCAGTTTTTTTACTAGCAGCAATGAGCAGTTCTTC	CASSFFTSSNEQFF
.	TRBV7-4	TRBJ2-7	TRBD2	TGTGCCAGCAGCTTAGAACTAGCGGACTACGAGCAGTACTTC	CASSLELADYEQYF
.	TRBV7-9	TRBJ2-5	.	TGTGCCAGCAGCTTAGGCCCCCTAGAAAGGGATAAGTACTTC	CASSLGPLERDKYF
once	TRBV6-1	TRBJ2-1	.	TGTGCCACCGACATAGAATACAATGAGCAGTTCTTC	CATDIEYNEQFF
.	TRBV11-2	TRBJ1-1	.	TGTGCCAGCAGCTTAGTGCGGTCGGTTGAAGCTTTCTTT	CASSLVRSVEAFF
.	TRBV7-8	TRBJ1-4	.	TGTGCCAGCAGCTTAGTGGTTCATGAAAAACTGTTTTTT	CASSLVVHEKLFF
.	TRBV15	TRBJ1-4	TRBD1	TGTGCCACCAGCAGGACAGGGATGGAGCATGAAAAACTGTTTTTT	CATSRTGMEHEKLFF
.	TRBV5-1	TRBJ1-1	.	TGCGCCAGCAGCTACGATGTGGGAACCACTGAAGCTTTCTTT	CASSYDVGTTEAFF
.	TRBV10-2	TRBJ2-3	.	TGCGCCAGCAGTGAGCTCAGGACTGCAAGCACAGATACGCAGTATTTT	CASSELRTASTDTQYF
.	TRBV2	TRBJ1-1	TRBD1	TGTGCCAGCAGTGAATGGACAGGGAGCACTGAAGCTTTCTTT	CASSEWTGSTEAFF
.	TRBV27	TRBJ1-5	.	TGTGCCAGCAGCCGAGGGGCACATCAGCCCCAGCATTTT	CASSRGAHQPQHF
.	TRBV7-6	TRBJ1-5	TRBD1	TGTGCCAGCAGCCCCAGAGGAGGGGGCGCGTTAGGTAATCAGCCCCAGCATTTT	CASSPRGGGALGNQPQHF
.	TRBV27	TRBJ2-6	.	TGTGCCAGCAGTTTAGGTCCCCTCTCTGGGGCCAACGTCCTGACTTTC	CASSLGPLSGANVLTF
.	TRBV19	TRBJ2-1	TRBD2	TGTGCCAGTCGACTAGCGGGAGAGGCTAATGAGCAGTTCTTC	CASRLAGEANEQFF
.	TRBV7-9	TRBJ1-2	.	TGTGCCAGCAGCTTAGAGAGCAGGGAGTCTGGCTACACCTTC	CASSLESRESGYTF
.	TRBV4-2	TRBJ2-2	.	TGTGCCAGCAGCCACCTAATGGGATGGGAGAACACCGGGGAGCTGTTTTTT	CASSHLMGWENTGELFF
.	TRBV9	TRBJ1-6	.	TGTGCCAGCAGCGTTGGCTCCTATAATTCACCCCTCCACTTT	CASSVGSYNSPLHF
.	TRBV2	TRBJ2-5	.	TGTGCCAGCATCGGCTTCGCGGAAGAGACCCAGTACTTC	CASIGFAEETQYF
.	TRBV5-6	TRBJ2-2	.	TGTGCCAGCAGTTCCGGGACCAACGGGGTCACCGGGGAGCTGTTTTTT	CASSSGTNGVTGELFF
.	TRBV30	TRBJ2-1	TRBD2	TGTGCCTGGAGTGGACTAGCGGGAGGCCTCTCCTACAATGAGCAGTTCTTC	CAWSGLAGGLSYNEQFF
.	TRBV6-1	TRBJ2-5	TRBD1	TGTGCCAGCAGTGAAGTTGGGGCAGGGGGTGCGGAGACCCAGTACTTC	CASSEVGAGGAETQYF
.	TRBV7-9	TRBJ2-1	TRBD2	TGTGCCAGCAGCCCGTGGACTAGCGGGGGGTCTTACAATGAGCAGTTCTTC	CASSPWTSGGSYNEQFF
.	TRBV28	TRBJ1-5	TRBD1	TGTGCCAGCAGTCCAGGGACAGGGGTTGTGTATAGCAATCAGCCCCAGCATTTT	CASSPGTGVVYSNQPQHF
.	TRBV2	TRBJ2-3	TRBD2	TGTGCCAGCAGTCAGACTAGCGGGAGGGGACCAGATACGCAGTATTTT	CASSQTSGRGPDTQYF
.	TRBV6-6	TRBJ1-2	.	TGTGCCAGCAGTCCCCAGGCAAGCTATGGCTACACCTTC	CASSPQASYGYTF
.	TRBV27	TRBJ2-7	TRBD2	TGTGCCAGCAGCCTAGGGGAACTAGCGGACCTGGGGGAGCAGTACTTC	CASSLGELADLGEQYF
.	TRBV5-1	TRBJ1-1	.	TGCGCCAGCACCCGGGCCGTGAACACTGAAGCTTTCTTT	CASTRAVNTEAFF
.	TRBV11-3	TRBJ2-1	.	TGTGCCAGCAGCGACAACAGGGGAGGGGAGCAGTTCTTC	CASSDNRGGEQFF
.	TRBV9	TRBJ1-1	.	TGTGCCAGCAGCGTAGCGTCGGGGAGGGAAGCTTTCTTT	CASSVASGREAFF
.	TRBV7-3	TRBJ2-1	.	TGTGCCAGCAGCTTACTAGGGGTTCGCCCCTACAATGAGCAGTTCTTC	CASSLLGVRPYNEQFF
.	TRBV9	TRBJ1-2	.	TGTGCCAGCAGCTCTGACTCCCGTTGGACCTATGGCTACACCTTC	CASSSDSRWTYGYTF
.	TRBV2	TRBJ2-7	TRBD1	TGTGCCAGCAGCGACCAGGGGGTTCGCAGCTCCTACGAGCAGTACTTC	CASSDQGVRSSYEQYF
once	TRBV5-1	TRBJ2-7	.	TGCGCCAGCAGCCCGACGCTAGCCGCCAGCTCCTACGAGCAGTACTTC	CASSPTLAASSYEQYF